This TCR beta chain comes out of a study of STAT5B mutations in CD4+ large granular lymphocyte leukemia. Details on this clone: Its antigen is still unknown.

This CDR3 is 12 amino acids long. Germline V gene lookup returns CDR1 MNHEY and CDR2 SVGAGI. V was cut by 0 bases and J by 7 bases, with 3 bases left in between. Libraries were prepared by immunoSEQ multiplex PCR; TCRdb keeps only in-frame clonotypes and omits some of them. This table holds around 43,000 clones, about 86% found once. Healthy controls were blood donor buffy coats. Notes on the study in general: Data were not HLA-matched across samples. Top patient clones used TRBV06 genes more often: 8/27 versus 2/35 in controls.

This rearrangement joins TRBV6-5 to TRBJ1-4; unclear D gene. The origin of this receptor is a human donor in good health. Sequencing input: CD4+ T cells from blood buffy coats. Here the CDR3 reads CASSYSGEKLFF. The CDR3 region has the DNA TGTGCCAGCAGTTACTCTGGTGAAAAACTGTTTTTT.